The subject of this entry is one T cell receptor beta chain. Its antigen is unidentified. These data are taken from a study of T cell responses to AZD1222 COVID-19 vaccine. Study results and limitations: Across the whole spike, CD4 TCRs peaked at regions 160-218 and 743-854. Recipients of two AZD1222 doses showed rising Spike-specific TCR breadth and depth.

TCRdb keeps only in-frame clones here, not all; method: immunoSEQ multiplex PCR. The sample consists of 150,000 to 200,000 clones, approximately 94% of them appearing once. This specimen was peripheral blood, taken on day 0 of AZD1222 vaccination. The source is an adult in good health.

The CDR3 is CASSLEDQSGAAQYF. The CDR3 nucleotides read TGTGCCAGCAGCTTAGAGGACCAATCGGGGGCGGCGCAGTATTTT. The rearrangement uses TRBV11-2 and TRBJ2-3; D may match TRBD1 or TRBD2 (6 bases each). Germline V CDR1 and CDR2: SGHAT, FQNNGV. This CDR3 has 15 residues. V lost 0 bases to trimming and J lost 10 bases, with 17 bases between them.